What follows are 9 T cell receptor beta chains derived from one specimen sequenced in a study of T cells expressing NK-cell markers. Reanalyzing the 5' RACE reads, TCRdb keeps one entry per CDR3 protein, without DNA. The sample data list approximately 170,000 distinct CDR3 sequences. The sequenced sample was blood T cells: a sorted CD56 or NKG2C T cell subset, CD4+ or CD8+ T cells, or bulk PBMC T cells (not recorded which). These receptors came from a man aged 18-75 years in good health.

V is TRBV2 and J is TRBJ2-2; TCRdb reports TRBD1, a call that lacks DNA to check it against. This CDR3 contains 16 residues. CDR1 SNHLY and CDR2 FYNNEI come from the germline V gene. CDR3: CASSAWVGQPTGELFF.

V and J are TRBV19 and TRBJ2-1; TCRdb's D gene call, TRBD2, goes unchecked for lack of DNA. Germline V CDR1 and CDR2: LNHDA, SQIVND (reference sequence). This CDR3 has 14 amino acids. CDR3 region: CASTATSSYNEQFF.

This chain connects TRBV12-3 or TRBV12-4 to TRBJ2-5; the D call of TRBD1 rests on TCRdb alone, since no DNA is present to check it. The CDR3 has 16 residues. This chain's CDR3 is CASSLAGTGTLGTQYF.

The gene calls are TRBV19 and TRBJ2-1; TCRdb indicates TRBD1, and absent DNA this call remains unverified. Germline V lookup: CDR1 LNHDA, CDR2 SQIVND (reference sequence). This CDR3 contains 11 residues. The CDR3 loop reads CASSAPNEQFF.

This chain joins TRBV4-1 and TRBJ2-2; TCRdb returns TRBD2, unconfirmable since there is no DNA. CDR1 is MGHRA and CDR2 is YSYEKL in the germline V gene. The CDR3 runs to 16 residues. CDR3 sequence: CASSRQGLAGTGELFF.

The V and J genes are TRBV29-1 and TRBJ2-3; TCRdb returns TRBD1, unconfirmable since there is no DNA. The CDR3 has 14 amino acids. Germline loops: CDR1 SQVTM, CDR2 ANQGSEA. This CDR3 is CSVDWRGGRDTQYF.

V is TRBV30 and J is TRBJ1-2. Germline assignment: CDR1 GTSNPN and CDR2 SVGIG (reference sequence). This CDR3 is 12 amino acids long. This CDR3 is CAWSVSGYGYTF.

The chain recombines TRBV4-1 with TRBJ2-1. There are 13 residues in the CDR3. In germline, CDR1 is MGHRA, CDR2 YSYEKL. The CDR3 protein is CASSQEGYNEQFF.

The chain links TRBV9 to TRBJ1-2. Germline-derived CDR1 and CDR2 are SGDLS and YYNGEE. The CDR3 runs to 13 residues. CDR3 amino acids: CASSVGVEYGYTF.